The 6 T cell receptor beta chains reported below all come from one sample, sequenced in a study of neoadjuvant anti-PD-1 for oral cavity cancer. TCRdb keeps only in-frame clones here, not all; method: immunoSEQ multiplex PCR. Among 15,000 to 20,000 clones, less than 80% were seen once, and the ten largest hold about 2.4%. Sequencing was performed on PBMCs, taken before nivolumab (anti-PD-1) treatment. All receptors come from a person aged 35 to 85 with oral cavity squamous cell carcinoma.

The V gene is TRBV6-5, the J gene TRBJ1-2, with D tentatively TRBD1 (6 bases). Germline CDR1 and CDR2: MNHEY and SVGAGI. Trimming removed 8 bases from V and 0 bases from J, with 13 bases in between. CDR3 length equals 14 residues. Here the CDR3 reads CASLGAGPNYGYTF. CDR3 in DNA: TGTGCCAGCCTGGGGGCAGGGCCTAACTATGGCTACACCTTC.

The CDR3 DNA reads as TGTGCCAGCAGCCTTGCAGGGGTCCATGAGCAGTTCTTC. Its protein is CASSLAGVHEQFF. The genes are TRBV7-3 and TRBJ2-1; perhaps TRBD1 as D (6 bases). The CDR3 is 13 amino acids. Trimming pared 5 bases from V and 8 bases from J, leaving 13 bases between. The germline V gene encodes CDR1 SGHTA and CDR2 FQGTGA.

CDR3 DNA: TGTGCCAGCATAACAGGGGGTGACTATGGCTACACCTTC. Protein sequence: CASITGGDYGYTF. The chain has TRBV28 and TRBJ1-2; TRBD1 matches 8 bases. In germline, CDR1 is MDHEN, CDR2 SYDVKM. After removal of 7 bases from V and 3 bases from J, the junction contained 4 bases not matched to a gene. This CDR3 comprises 13 residues.

The genes are TRBV5-6 and TRBJ2-1; possible D gene TRBD2, 6 bases. The CDR3 spans 17 residues. V was trimmed by 5 bases and J by 0 bases, leaving 18 bases between them. CDR1 is SGHDT, CDR2 YYEEEE, per germline. The chain's CDR3 is CASRATSSVASYNEQFF. The CDR3 bases are TGTGCCAGCAGGGCAACATCTAGCGTGGCCTCCTACAATGAGCAGTTCTTC.

The rearrangement uses TRBV30 and TRBJ2-3; D may be TRBD1 or TRBD2 (6 bases each). The length of the CDR3 is 13 residues. Trimming removed 5 bases at V and 4 bases at J, with 13 bases between. Germline CDR1 and CDR2: GTSNPN and SVGIG (reference sequence). The DNA of the CDR3 is TGTGCCTGGCGGGTGGGGGGCCCAGATACGCAGTATTTT. Translated: CAWRVGGPDTQYF.

This chain joins TRBV19 and TRBJ1-2, with D tentatively TRBD1 (6 bases). CDR3 length: 14 residues. V was pared by 4 bases and J by 1 base, with 10 bases between. Germline V gene sequence: CDR1 LNHDA, CDR2 SQIVND (reference sequence). In DNA, the CDR3 is TGTGCCAGTAGTAGCGGACAGCGTAACTATGGCTACACCTTC. Protein product: CASSSGQRNYGYTF.